Each of the 2 T cell receptor beta chains below was sequenced from the same sample in a study of early T cells in non-severe SARS-CoV-2 infection (dated by TCRdb to the early 2020s). The protocol used for the library was 5' RACE. Sequencing used a NextSeq 500. Using fastp at Q25 and MiXCR, TCRdb reprocessed the public reads and kept productive beta chains. Rows merge per CDR3 protein into single entries with the most common DNA and genes. This sample gives just over 60,000 distinct CDR3 sequences in total; 7.5% to 10% of them show up just once. Approximately 1.1% of the sample belongs to the ten largest clones. Source material: whole blood. The source is an adult who was a healthcare worker with PCR-confirmed SARS-CoV-2 infection or an uninfected control (not recorded which).

This chain connects TRBV11-2 to TRBJ2-5, with D perhaps matching TRBD2 (6 bases). This CDR3 comprises 13 residues. Per the germline V gene, CDR1 is SGHAT and CDR2 is FQNNGV. V was trimmed by 0 bases and J by 5 bases, leaving 7 bases between them. This chain's CDR3 is CASSLDRGETQYF. The CDR3 DNA sequence: TGTGCCAGCAGCTTAGATCGGGGGGAGACCCAGTACTTC.

This clonotype came up a few times. The DNA of the CDR3 is TGCGCCAGCAGCTTTAGCGAGGGGATATCTGAAGCTTTCTTT. This codes for CASSFSEGISEAFF. This chain joins TRBV5-1 and TRBJ1-1; TRBD1 is a possible D gene (5 bases). The CDR3 sequence is 14 residues long. Trimming shortened V by 2 bases and J by 6 bases, and 14 bases separated the two germline ends. Germline V CDR1 and CDR2: SGHRS, YFSETQ.